This is a list of T cell receptor beta chains from one sample in a study of technical replicates of blood from a few donors. Clones were sequenced by immunoSEQ multiplex PCR, and TCRdb holds only the in-frame ones, with some missing. The sample carries around 79,000 clones, 75% to 95% recorded once. The sequencing input was T cells isolated from PBMCs. The receptor set was obtained from a human donor in good health. The CDR3 runs from the conserved cysteine through the conserved F or W. D genes are given only for firm matches. For some rows the clone size is stated as once, few or many, or as a class when expanded; others skip it.

>.|TRBV5-1|TRBJ1-6|.
TGCGCCAGCAGCTCCGAGGGGGTCCCACCCCTCCACTTT
CASSSEGVPPLHF
>TRBD1|TRBV6-5|TRBJ2-1|few
TGTGCCAGCAGTCGACAGGGGAAGAGGAATGAGCAGTTCTTC
CASSRQGKRNEQFF
>TRBD2|TRBV4-2|TRBJ2-2|.
TGTGCCAGCAGCCAAGATAAGGGGACTAGCGGGAGCCTGGTGTACACCGGGGAGCTGTTTTTT
CASSQDKGTSGSLVYTGELFF
>TRBD1|TRBV5-6|TRBJ1-4|.
TGTGCCAGCACCCTGATCGGGACAGGGGATGAAAAACTGTTTTTT
CASTLIGTGDEKLFF
>.|TRBV11-3|TRBJ1-4|.
TGTGCCAGCAGCTTAGCGGGGGGTTTTGCAACTAATGAAAAACTGTTTTTT
CASSLAGGFATNEKLFF
>.|TRBV6-1|TRBJ2-7|.
TGTGCCAGCAGTGAACGGTGGGCAGGGGACCACGAGCAGTACTTC
CASSERWAGDHEQYF
>TRBD1|TRBV5-1|TRBJ1-1|.
TGCGCCAGCAGCGGGGGACAGGGGAGGACTGAAGCTTTCTTT
CASSGGQGRTEAFF
>.|TRBV2|TRBJ1-1|.
TGTGCCAGCAGTGAAGAATCCGAGTGGACTTTCGCCCAGATGAACACTGAAGCTTTCTTT
CASSEESEWTFAQMNTEAFF
>.|TRBV10-3|TRBJ1-6|.
TGTGCCATCAGTGGACACCAAGATAATTCACCCCTCCACTTT
CAISGHQDNSPLHF
>.|TRBV29-1|TRBJ1-1|.
TGCAGCGTTGACGGAGAGAAATTCACTGAAGCTTTCTTT
CSVDGEKFTEAFF
>TRBD2|TRBV7-2|TRBJ2-1|.
TGTGCCAGCAGCTTACCTGAGCGGGAGATAAACAATGAGCAGTTCTTC
CASSLPEREINNEQFF
>.|TRBV5-5|TRBJ1-5|once
TGTGCCAGCAGCTTGTCCGGGTTGGGTCAGCCCCAGCATTTT
CASSLSGLGQPQHF
>.|TRBV29-1|TRBJ2-7|.
TGCAGCGTTGCGGAGCAGGGAGGCGACGAGCAGTACTTC
CSVAEQGGDEQYF
>TRBD1|TRBV6-5|TRBJ2-5|.
TGTGCCAGCAGATCGACAGGGGTTGAGACCCAGTACTTC
CASRSTGVETQYF
>.|TRBV28|TRBJ2-2|.
TGTGCCAGCATCTTGGAGACGAACACCGGGGAGCTGTTTTTT
CASILETNTGELFF
>TRBD2|TRBV7-9|TRBJ2-2|.
TGTGCCAGCAGTGGTACTAGCGGGAAGTCGAACACCGGGGAGCTGTTTTTT
CASSGTSGKSNTGELFF
>TRBD1|TRBV7-9|TRBJ1-1|once
TGTGCCAGCAGCGTAGGGGGCTACAACACTGAAGCTTTCTTT
CASSVGGYNTEAFF
>TRBD1|TRBV6-5|TRBJ2-7|.
TGTGCCAGCAGTTACTCAGGGACAGGGATTTACGAGCAGTACTTC
CASSYSGTGIYEQYF
>.|TRBV27|TRBJ2-5|.
TGTGCCAGCAGTTTATTTAGCGCCCAAGAGACCCAGTACTTC
CASSLFSAQETQYF
>.|TRBV4-2|TRBJ1-1|.
TGTGCCAGCAGCCAAGATCCCTACTTGAGCACTGAAGCTTTCTTT
CASSQDPYLSTEAFF
>.|TRBV6-5|TRBJ2-3|.
TGTGCCAGCAGTTTACGGGACTCCGATGGGACAGATACGCAGTATTTT
CASSLRDSDGTDTQYF
>TRBD1|TRBV19|TRBJ2-4|.
TGTGCCAGTAGTATAGATCTATGGGACAGGGTGGCCAAAAACATTCAGTACTTC
CASSIDLWDRVAKNIQYF
>.|TRBV11-1|TRBJ2-7|.
TGTGCCAGCAGCTCGACGACAGGAACCTACGAGCAGTACTTC
CASSSTTGTYEQYF
>.|TRBV19|TRBJ2-2|.
TGTGCCAGTAGTATAGGAGGGAGGGGGGAGCTGTTTTTT
CASSIGGRGELFF
>.|TRBV6-5|TRBJ1-5|.
TGTGCCAGCAGCCGGGAAGGCAATCAGCCCCAGCATTTT
CASSREGNQPQHF
>.|TRBV10-2|TRBJ2-3|.
TGCGCCAGCAGTTCCCTAGCAGATACGCAGTATTTT
CASSSLADTQYF
>TRBD2|TRBV10-2|TRBJ2-2|.
TGCGCCAGCAGACTAGCGGCTACGAACACCGGGGAGCTGTTTTTT
CASRLAATNTGELFF
>.|TRBV19|TRBJ1-2|.
TGTGCCAGTACCCCCGGAGAAGCCCCCATCTATGGCTACACCTTC
CASTPGEAPIYGYTF
>.|TRBV2|TRBJ2-7|.
TGTGCCAGCAGTGGGGAGTCCGAGCAGTACTTC
CASSGESEQYF
>.|TRBV11-3|TRBJ1-4|.
TGTGCCAGCAGCTTAGGCGGATTAAATGAAAAACTGTTTTTT
CASSLGGLNEKLFF
>.|TRBV9|TRBJ2-5|.
TGTGCCAGCAGCGCTACGGGGAGAGTCGTAGAGACCCAGTACTTC
CASSATGRVVETQYF
>TRBD2|TRBV27|TRBJ2-5|.
TGTGCCAGTTATCCTAGCGGGAGCGGAGAGACCCAGTACTTC
CASYPSGSGETQYF
>TRBD1|TRBV27|TRBJ2-7|.
TGTGCCAGCATGACCCGACAGGGTGGGTACTACGAGCAGTACTTC
CASMTRQGGYYEQYF
>TRBD1|TRBV29-1|TRBJ2-4|.
TGCAGCGTTGAAGATAGGACAGGCCCAAAGGCAAACATTCAGTACTTC
CSVEDRTGPKANIQYF
>TRBD2|TRBV5-1|TRBJ2-2|few
TGCGCCAGCAGCAAACTCGGGGGACTAGGGGGCACCGGGGAGCTGTTTTTT
CASSKLGGLGGTGELFF
>.|TRBV5-1|TRBJ2-2|.
TGCGCCAGCAGGGAAGGACAGCAGAACACCGGGGAGCTGTTTTTT
CASREGQQNTGELFF
>.|TRBV27|TRBJ2-7|.
TGTGCCAGCACCCTAGCCGCGAGCTCCTACGAGCAGTACTTC
CASTLAASSYEQYF
>.|TRBV19|TRBJ1-3|once
TGTGCCAGTAGTCTGAACAGGCTCAGAAACTCTGGAAACACCATATATTTT
CASSLNRLRNSGNTIYF
>.|TRBV27|TRBJ1-2|.
TGTGCCAGTGGGGGGGTTAGCTATGGCTACACCTTC
CASGGVSYGYTF
>.|TRBV7-3|TRBJ2-3|.
TGTGCCAGCAGCTTAAAGGCGGCAGCTAGCACAGATACGCAGTATTTT
CASSLKAAASTDTQYF
>TRBD2|TRBV2|TRBJ2-1|.
TGTGCCAGCCGGGGACTAGCGGGGGTTCCCTACAATGAGCAGTTCTTC
CASRGLAGVPYNEQFF
>.|TRBV27|TRBJ2-7|once
TGTGCCAGCAGTTTGGGGCCGATCGGGTACGAGCAGTACTTC
CASSLGPIGYEQYF
>.|TRBV9|TRBJ2-1|.
TGTGCCAGCAGGGGCGCGGGATCTAACAATGAGCAGTTCTTC
CASRGAGSNNEQFF
>TRBD1|TRBV5-8|TRBJ1-1|.
TGTGCCAGCAGCTTGGACAGGGGCACTGAAGCTTTCTTT
CASSLDRGTEAFF
>.|TRBV19|TRBJ1-5|.
TGTGCCAGTGAGAAAGAGGGTCAGCCCCAGCATTTT
CASEKEGQPQHF
>.|TRBV6-4|TRBJ2-2|few
TGTGCCAGCAGTGACTCCGGGGACTTTACCGGGGAGCTGTTTTTT
CASSDSGDFTGELFF
>TRBD2|TRBV11-3|TRBJ2-1|.
TGTGCCAGCAGCTCTGGGAGCGGGAGGAGCTCCTACAATGAGCAGTTCTTC
CASSSGSGRSSYNEQFF
>.|TRBV5-6|TRBJ1-5|.
TGTGCCAGCAGCTTCGGTCGGGGAGTAAGCAATCAGCCCCAGCATTTT
CASSFGRGVSNQPQHF
>.|TRBV19|TRBJ1-5|.
TGTGCCAGTAGTATCGCCGACAGACTGAATCAGCCCCAGCATTTT
CASSIADRLNQPQHF
>TRBD1|TRBV10-3|TRBJ2-3|.
TGTGCCGCCACAGGGGCCGTAAGCACAGATACGCAGTATTTT
CAATGAVSTDTQYF
>.|TRBV5-1|TRBJ1-2|.
TGCGCCAGCAGCTTGCCGGGACAACTGGGGTATGGCTACACCTTC
CASSLPGQLGYGYTF
>.|TRBV6-5|TRBJ1-2|.
TGTGCCAGCAGTTACGTCCCCGGACAGGGCTACACCTTC
CASSYVPGQGYTF
>TRBD2|TRBV5-6|TRBJ2-2|.
TGTGCCAGCAGCTTACCGGGACTACCCACCGGGGAGCTGTTTTTT
CASSLPGLPTGELFF
>TRBD1|TRBV28|TRBJ2-6|.
TGTGCCAGCAGTTTAGACAGGGCTGGGGCCAACGTCCTGACTTTC
CASSLDRAGANVLTF